The 11 T cell receptor beta chains below were found in one sample sequenced in a study of shared clonotypes between healthy human individuals. Only in-frame clones appear in the TCRdb table, and some are missing; sequencing was by immunoSEQ multiplex PCR. The data show approximately 2,000,000 clones, about 93% seen once. In the naive CD8 group, cells lacked CD45RO and were positively selected for CCR7, so terminally differentiated effector memory CD45RA+ cells were left out. Material: naive CD8+ T cells from PBMCs. These receptors originate from a young man in good health. Some clones in this sample may be carry-over from other donors' samples.

The gene calls are TRBV28 and TRBJ1-1; D is ambiguous. CDR1 and CDR2 (germline): MDHEN, SYDVKM. The CDR3 totals 13 residues. Trimming removed 1 base from V and 6 bases from J, with 9 bases in between. CDR3 in DNA: TGTGCCAGCAGTTTATCTCGGCTCCCTGAAGCTTTCTTT. Residues: CASSLSRLPEAFF.

This chain links TRBV6-5 with TRBJ1-1; D is undetermined. This CDR3 spans 13 amino acids. Germline V lookup: CDR1 MNHEY, CDR2 SVGAGI. V gave up 2 bases and J gave up 4 bases, with 8 bases separating them. The CDR3 is CASSYGTVTEAFF. The CDR3 bases are TGTGCCAGCAGTTACGGAACCGTCACTGAAGCTTTCTTT.

The V call is TRBV11-2, the J call TRBJ2-1, with D possibly called TRBD1 or TRBD2 (5 bases each). The CDR3 runs 18 residues. The V end lost 5 bases, the J end lost 0 bases, and 20 bases lay between the germline ends. Germline loops: CDR1 SGHAT, CDR2 FQNNGV. CDR3 nucleotides: TGTGCCAGCAGCGATGCCCGAGGGGTCCGGAGCTCCTACAATGAGCAGTTCTTC. Translating it yields CASSDARGVRSSYNEQFF. Complete variable domain (other parts from reference TRBV11-2 and TRBJ2-1): EAGVAQSPRYKIIEKRQSVAFWCNPISGHATLYWYQQILGQGPKLLIQFQNNGVVDDSQLPKDRFSAERLKGVDSTLKIQPAKLEDSAVYLCASSDARGVRSSYNEQFFGPGTRLTVL.

A single count supports this clone. The chain is built from TRBV7-3 and TRBJ2-7; D gene unclear. Trimming took off 2 bases at V and 8 bases at J, with 16 bases between the two ends. Germline V gene sequence: CDR1 SGHTA, CDR2 FQGTGA. CDR3 length: 14 residues. The CDR3 sequence: CASSLWATSSKQYF. The CDR3, as DNA: TGTGCCAGCAGCTTATGGGCCACCTCCTCTAAGCAGTACTTC.

The chain couples TRBV9 to TRBJ1-1; no firm D call. Germline values: CDR1 SGDLS, CDR2 YYNGEE. The V end lost 1 base, the J end lost 1 base, and 2 bases lay between the germline ends. CDR3 length: 12 amino acids. CDR3 in amino acids: CASSVRNTEAFF. The DNA for the CDR3 is TGTGCCAGCAGCGTAAGGAACACTGAAGCTTTCTTT.

J is TRBJ1-1 and V is TRBV28; D uncertain. The V gene lost 5 bases and the J gene lost 2 bases, with 15 bases spanning the gap. Germline CDR1 and CDR2: MDHEN and SYDVKM. CDR3 length: 15 amino acids. This chain's CDR3 is CASSDLDLLNTEAFF. As DNA, the CDR3 is TGTGCCAGCAGTGACTTGGACTTGCTTAACACTGAAGCTTTCTTT. Based on the CDR3 plus reference TRBV28 and TRBJ1-1, the full variable domain is DVKVTQSSRYLVKRTGEKVFLECVQDMDHENMFWYRQDPGLGLRLIYFSYDVKMKEKGDIPEGYSVSREKKERFSLILESASTNQTSMYLCASSDLDLLNTEAFFGQGTRLTVV.

V gene TRBV29-1 combines with J gene TRBJ2-2, with TRBD2 as a possible D gene (6 bases). In germline, CDR1 is SQVTM, CDR2 ANQGSEA. The V end was cut by 2 bases, the J end by 3 bases, with 10 bases between. The CDR3 has 14 residues. The CDR3 sequence: CSVESGRYTGELFF. In nucleotides, the CDR3 is TGCAGCGTTGAATCCGGGAGATACACCGGGGAGCTGTTTTTT.

The chain joins TRBV7-8 to TRBJ2-7, with 8 bases lining up with TRBD1. The CDR3 covers 15 residues. V shed 2 bases, J shed 6 bases, and the junction held 9 bases outside the gene matches. Germline CDR1 is SGHVS and CDR2 is FQNEAQ. For the CDR3, the DNA is TGTGCCAGCAGCTTATTCGTGGACAGGGTTCGCGAGCAGTACTTC. This gives the protein CASSLFVDRVREQYF.

The rearrangement joins TRBV7-2 to TRBJ1-1; D unclear. Germline V gene data show CDR1 as SGHTA and CDR2 as FQGNSA. V lost 2 bases and J 4 bases, leaving 5 bases between the germline ends. The CDR3 is made up of 12 amino acids. CDR3 DNA: TGTGCCAGCAGCTTAAGTCGCACTGAAGCTTTCTTT. Amino acids: CASSLSRTEAFF.

In this sample, this clone turned up once. This sequence joins TRBV29-1 and TRBJ1-2; D is ambiguous. The CDR3 length is 14 residues. Germline V gene lookup returns CDR1 SQVTM and CDR2 ANQGSEA. V was shortened by 7 bases and J by 3 bases, with 18 bases between the two germline ends. The CDR3 sequence is CSAVSVDVYYGYTF. CDR3 in DNA: TGCAGCGCCGTTTCAGTTGATGTTTACTATGGCTACACCTTC.

As concerns this clone: At one end the junction does not follow the germline gene, possibly because of a read error. The CDR3 sequence: CANSRPGRGPNTEAFF. The CDR3 DNA reads as TGTGCCAACAGCCGCCCCGGGCGGGGTCCGAACACTGAAGCTTTCTTT. The chain recombines TRBV7-9 with TRBJ1-1; D is ambiguous. Germline CDR1 and CDR2: SEHNR and FQNEAQ (reference sequence). This CDR3 is built from 16 residues.